This TCR beta chain was retrieved from a study of blood T cells in healthy people across ages. With a J-beta primer mix and a sample-barcoded 5' primer, a second PCR ran about 6 to 11 cycles. TCRdb reanalysed the 5' RACE reads using MiXCR and keeps one entry per CDR3 protein. The data contain about 1,800,000 distinct CDR3 sequences, approximately 30% of them seen just once; the ten biggest clones take up about 7.7%. The germline CDR1 and CDR2 sequences are LNHDA and SQIVND (reference sequence). CDR3 size: 13 residues. V was clipped by 6 bases and J by 7 bases, with 15 bases between them. The study isolated at least 6.5 million PBMCs from each sample. Each sample provided at least 5 micrograms of extracted total RNA.

What was sequenced was blood. The chain employs TRBV19 and TRBJ1-2; a weak D match, TRBD1 (5 bases). This receptor was identified in a woman aged 25-40 years in good health. CDR3 DNA: TGTGCCAGTAGGAGACAGAACAAAGGTGGCTACACCTTC. Protein: CASRRQNKGGYTF.